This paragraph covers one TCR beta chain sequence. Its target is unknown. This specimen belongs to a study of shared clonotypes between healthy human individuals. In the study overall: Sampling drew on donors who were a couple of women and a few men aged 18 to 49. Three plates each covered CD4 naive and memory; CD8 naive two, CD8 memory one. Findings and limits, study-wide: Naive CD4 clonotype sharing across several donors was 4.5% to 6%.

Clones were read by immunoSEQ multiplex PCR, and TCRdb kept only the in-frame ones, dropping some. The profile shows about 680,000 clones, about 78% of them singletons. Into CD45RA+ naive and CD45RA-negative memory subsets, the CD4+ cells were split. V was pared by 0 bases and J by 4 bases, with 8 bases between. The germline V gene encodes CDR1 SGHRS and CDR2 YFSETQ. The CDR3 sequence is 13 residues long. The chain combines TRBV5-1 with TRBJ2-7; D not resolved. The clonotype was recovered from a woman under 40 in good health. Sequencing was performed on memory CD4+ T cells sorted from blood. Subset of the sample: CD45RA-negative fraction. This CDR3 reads CASSLARGYEQYF. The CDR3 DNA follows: TGCGCCAGCAGCTTGGCGCGTGGTTACGAGCAGTACTTC.